Listed here are 27 T cell receptor beta chains from one sample, sequenced in a study of PD-L1 blockade in urothelial cancer. Generated by immunoSEQ multiplex PCR, the TCRdb table keeps only in-frame clones and is missing some. The sample lists 35,000 or so clones, around four fifths occurring once. Time point noted: peripheral blood 6 weeks after treatment start. The source was PBMCs, collected around atezolizumab (anti-PD-L1) treatment. Receptors were obtained from a man aged 35 to 55 with urothelial cancer.

CDR3 in DNA: TGTGCCTGGGGGGGACTTAGCAATCAGCCCCAGCATTTT. This codes for CAWGGLSNQPQHF. The chain couples TRBV30 to TRBJ1-5; the D gene is possibly TRBD1 (5 bases). The germline V gene encodes CDR1 GTSNPN and CDR2 SVGIG (reference sequence). This CDR3 spans 13 amino acids. Between the trimmed V and J ends, which lost 5 bases and 0 bases, there was a span of 8 bases.

This chain links TRBV19 with TRBJ1-2; 7 bases align to TRBD1. The CDR3 sequence is 14 residues long. Germline loops: CDR1 LNHDA, CDR2 SQIVND (reference sequence). Losses at the gene ends were 5 bases for V and 3 bases for J; bases not matched to a gene: 6. The CDR3 coding sequence is TGTGCCAGTAGTTATACCGGGACAGACTATGGCTACACCTTC. Translating gives CASSYTGTDYGYTF.

The chain has TRBV19 and TRBJ2-7, with 7 bases aligning to TRBD1. The germline V gene has CDR1 LNHDA and CDR2 SQIVND (reference sequence). The V gene end was trimmed by 4 bases and the J gene end by 3 bases; junction bases not matched to a gene: 9. This CDR3 contains 15 residues. CDR3: CASSTPGQRSYEQYF. The CDR3 nucleotides are TGTGCCAGTAGTACCCCGGGACAGAGAAGCTACGAGCAGTACTTC. Combining the CDR3 with reference TRBV19 and TRBJ2-7 gives the whole variable domain DGGITQSPKYLFRKEGQNVTLSCEQNLNHDAMYWYRQDPGQGLRLIYYSQIVNDFQKGDIAEGYSVSREKKESFPLTVTSAQKNPTAFYLCASSTPGQRSYEQYFGPGTRLTVT.

The chain has TRBV19 and TRBJ2-5; TRBD1 agrees at 7 bases. The CDR3 extends over 14 amino acids. The junction had 7 bases not matched to a gene; V was cut back by 7 bases and J by 2 bases. CDR1 is LNHDA and CDR2 is SQIVND in the germline V gene (reference sequence). The CDR3 DNA is TGTGCCAGTAACAGGGGAGCTGAGCAAGAGACCCAGTACTTC. Its translation is CASNRGAEQETQYF.

This CDR3 reads CASSVGGQGTEQFF. CDR3 nucleotide sequence: TGTGCCAGCAGCGTAGGAGGACAGGGGACTGAGCAGTTCTTC. V and J are TRBV9 and TRBJ2-1, with TRBD1 identical over 9 bases. Trimming took 0 bases from V and 9 from J; bases not matched to a gene: 4. The CDR3 is 14 residues long. Germline loops: CDR1 SGDLS, CDR2 YYNGEE.

The chain is built from TRBV7-2 and TRBJ2-1, with 10 bases lining up with TRBD1. The CDR3 length is 15 residues. Germline V gene data show CDR1 as SGHTA and CDR2 as FQGNSA. J lost 4 bases, V lost 3 bases, and 3 bases had no gene match. The CDR3 DNA follows: TGTGCCAGCAGCTTGACAGGGGGCTCATACAATGAGCAGTTCTTC. The encoded protein is CASSLTGGSYNEQFF.

The J gene is TRBJ2-7, the V gene TRBV28; D perhaps matches TRBD2 (6 bases). This CDR3 spans 16 amino acids. CDR1 is MDHEN and CDR2 is SYDVKM in the germline V gene. The V end lost 5 bases, the J end lost 0 bases, and 17 bases lay between the germline ends. In DNA form, the CDR3 reads TGTGCCAGCAGTACAACCGGGACTGGGAGCTCCTACGAGCAGTACTTC. Encoded protein: CASSTTGTGSSYEQYF.

This clone was seen once. The DNA for the CDR3 is TGTGCCTGGAGTAACACCGGGACAGGGGACCAGCCCCAGCATTTT. It encodes CAWSNTGTGDQPQHF. The chain joins TRBV30 to TRBJ1-5, with 10 bases matching TRBD1. CDR3 length: 15 residues. V trimming: 2 bases; J trimming: 7 bases; junction bases outside the gene matches: 8. In germline, CDR1 is GTSNPN, CDR2 SVGIG (reference sequence).

This chain connects TRBV18 to TRBJ2-2, with a possible D match to TRBD1 (6 bases). The V end was cut by 2 bases, the J end by 1 base, with 8 bases between. The CDR3 runs to 15 residues. Germline V gene data show CDR1 as KGHSH and CDR2 as LQKENI. The CDR3 reads CASSPEGVNTGELFF. DNA of the CDR3: TGTGCCAGCTCACCAGAGGGGGTGAACACCGGGGAGCTGTTTTTT.

V is TRBV11-2 and J is TRBJ2-5; possible D gene TRBD2, 5 bases. V was cut by 3 bases and J by 2 bases, with 7 bases left in between. The V gene's germline CDR1 is SGHAT and CDR2 FQNNGV. The CDR3 totals 13 residues. The CDR3 DNA sequence: TGTGCCAGCAGCTTCGGGATGCAAGAGACCCAGTACTTC. Encoded protein: CASSFGMQETQYF.

The sample holds one count of this clone. CDR3 loop: CASSEGSGRTDTQYF. CDR3 in DNA: TGTGCCAGCAGTGAAGGAAGCGGGAGAACAGATACGCAGTATTTT. This sequence joins TRBV6-4 and TRBJ2-3; 8 bases are shared with TRBD2. J was trimmed by 3 bases and V by 3 bases; bases with no gene match: 5. In germline, CDR1 is MRHNA, CDR2 SNTAGT. CDR3 size: 15 residues.

The V gene is TRBV19, the J gene TRBJ1-1, with D tentatively TRBD1 (5 bases). V lost 7 bases to trimming and J lost 2 bases, with 17 bases between them. Germline V gene sequence: CDR1 LNHDA, CDR2 SQIVND (reference sequence). The CDR3 spans 15 residues. CDR3 loop: CASNVPGGVNTEAFF. The CDR3 DNA sequence: TGTGCCAGTAACGTGCCCGGGGGGGTAAACACTGAAGCTTTCTTT.

This chain uses TRBV5-6 with TRBJ2-1, with 11 nucleotides matching TRBD2. V gave up 4 bases and J gave up 1 base; unmatched junction bases: 4. This CDR3 is 16 amino acids long. The germline V gene has CDR1 SGHDT and CDR2 YYEEEE. The CDR3: CASSGGLAVSYNEQFF. The CDR3 coding sequence is TGTGCCAGCAGCGGGGGACTAGCGGTTTCCTACAATGAGCAGTTCTTC.

This clone has just a few counts. This chain uses TRBV2 with TRBJ2-7; 12 bases are a match to TRBD2. The germline V gene has CDR1 SNHLY and CDR2 FYNNEI. This CDR3 comprises 18 residues. With 0 bases clipped from V and 4 bases from J, the junction kept 10 bases outside the gene matches. The CDR3 DNA sequence: TGTGCCAGCAGTGAAGCTGTTGGACTAGCGGGGAACCATTACGAGCAGTACTTC. This translates into CASSEAVGLAGNHYEQYF.

The rearrangement links TRBV30 to TRBJ1-3; 7 bases are shared with TRBD1. The V and J ends lost 4 bases and 2 bases, in that order; junction bases with no gene match: 8. Per the germline V gene, CDR1 is GTSNPN and CDR2 is SVGIG (reference sequence). The CDR3 covers 15 residues. CDR3 bases: TGTGCCTGGAACCCAGGGGGTCCGCCTGGAAACACCATATATTTT. It encodes CAWNPGGPPGNTIYF. Looking up the rest from reference TRBV30 and TRBJ1-3 gives the full variable domain: SQTIHQWPATLVQPVGSPLSLECTVEGTSNPNLYWYRQAAGRGLQLLFYSVGIGQISSEVPQNLSASRPQDRQFILSSKKLLLSDSGFYLCAWNPGGPPGNTIYFGEGSWLTVV.

The gene calls are TRBV5-5 and TRBJ2-7, with TRBD1 identical over 9 bases. Germline V gives CDR1 SGHKS, CDR2 YYEKEE (reference sequence). CDR3 length equals 14 residues. V lost 7 bases and J lost 2; bases outside the gene matches: 7. CDR3 region: CASSRTGDPYEQYF. CDR3 bases: TGTGCCAGCTCTCGGACAGGGGATCCCTACGAGCAGTACTTC.

This clone was counted once. The chain recombines TRBV5-1 with TRBJ1-3; TRBD1 aligns across 12 bases. The V gene end was trimmed by 5 bases and the J gene end by 2 bases; junction bases not matched to a gene: 17. This CDR3 has 20 residues. The germline V gene has CDR1 SGHRS and CDR2 YFSETQ. CDR3 protein: CASRPTGTGGLIGPGNTIYF. The DNA for the CDR3 is TGCGCCAGCAGACCCACCGGGACAGGGGGCCTCATAGGGCCTGGAAACACCATATATTTT.

V gene TRBV25-1 combines with J gene TRBJ2-3; 9 positions agree with TRBD2. The CDR3 contains 16 residues. Germline assignment: CDR1 MGHDK and CDR2 SYGVNS. Trimming removed 3 bases from V and 6 bases from J; junction bases left unmatched: 10. The CDR3 DNA follows: TGTGCCAGCAGTGACTTACTAGCGGGCGATCGGGATACGCAGTATTTT. It is translated as CASSDLLAGDRDTQYF.

The CDR3 DNA sequence: TGCGCCAGCAGCCGAGGATTGGGTAGCAGGGAGGTTGGCCGCTCTGGAAACACCATATATTTT. Its protein product is CASSRGLGSREVGRSGNTIYF. The rearrangement joins TRBV4-1 to TRBJ1-3, with D possibly being TRBD1 (5 bases). Trimming took off 4 bases at V and 0 bases at J, with 28 bases between the two ends. CDR3 length: 21 amino acids. The germline V gene has CDR1 MGHRA and CDR2 YSYEKL.

The chain carries TRBV9 and TRBJ2-1; 7 bases align to TRBD2. The CDR3 totals 14 residues. CDR1 is SGDLS, CDR2 YYNGEE, per germline. V trimming: 4 bases; J trimming: 13 bases; junction bases outside the gene matches: 14. The CDR3 nucleotides read TGTGCCAGCAGCCACGGGCGGGGGAGTGAAGAACAGTTCTTC. It encodes CASSHGRGSEEQFF.

The chain recombines TRBV11-2 with TRBJ2-1; TRBD1 matches 10 bases. This CDR3 spans 19 amino acids. CDR1 is SGHAT and CDR2 is FQNNGV in the germline V gene. The V segment lost 5 bases and the J segment 7 bases; nucleotides outside the gene matches: 20. Here the CDR3 reads CASSPQDRGLRWGENEQFF. The CDR3 coding sequence is TGTGCCAGCAGCCCCCAGGACAGGGGGTTAAGGTGGGGTGAGAATGAGCAGTTCTTC.

The rearrangement joins TRBV7-8 to TRBJ1-2, with D hard to call. The length of the CDR3 is 14 residues. From germline, CDR1 is SGHVS and CDR2 FQNEAQ. V dropped 5 bases and J dropped 10 bases, with 20 bases sitting between them. Here the CDR3 DNA reads TGTGCCAGCAGCCCGCTCCGGGTCAAGTTGGTCTACACCTTC. Protein product: CASSPLRVKLVYTF.

This chain joins TRBV5-4 and TRBJ2-3, with a weak D call TRBD1 (5 bases). V lost 1 base, J lost 3 bases, and 6 bases lay in between. The CDR3 is 13 residues long. Germline CDR1 reads SGHNT; CDR2 reads YYREEE (reference sequence). The CDR3 is CASSLQGTDTQYF. CDR3 bases: TGTGCCAGCAGCTTGCAGGGTACAGATACGCAGTATTTT. Full variable domain (rest looked up from reference TRBV5-4 and TRBJ2-3): ETGVTQSPTHLIKTRGQQVTLRCSSQSGHNTVSWYQQALGQGPQFIFQYYREEENGRGNFPPRFSGLQFPNYSSELNVNALELDDSALYLCASSLQGTDTQYFGPGTRLTVL.

This clone is a singleton in its sample. This chain links TRBV6-4 with TRBJ2-7; the match to TRBD2 covers 8 bases. J lost 4 bases, V lost 5 bases, and 7 bases had no gene match. Per germline, CDR1 MRHNA and CDR2 SNTAGT. The CDR3 spans 14 residues. The CDR3 DNA reads as TGTGCCAGCAGTCCGCCGGGACTAGAATACGAGCAGTACTTC. Protein sequence: CASSPPGLEYEQYF.

V gene TRBV2 combines with J gene TRBJ1-1, with 8 bases fitting TRBD1. The CDR3 length is 15 residues. Germline CDR1 SNHLY, CDR2 FYNNEI. V shed 6 bases and J 1 base; nucleotides not matched to a gene: 7. CDR3 sequence reads: CASSYRGNANTEAFF. In DNA, the CDR3 is TGTGCCAGCAGCTACAGGGGGAATGCGAACACTGAAGCTTTCTTT.

The chain links TRBV6-5 to TRBJ2-1; D remains ambiguous. Per germline, CDR1 MNHEY and CDR2 SVGAGI. Trimming removed 5 bases from V and 4 bases from J, with 9 bases in between. This CDR3 is built from 13 residues. The CDR3 DNA reads as TGTGCCAGCAGTAACCCCACTTACAATGAGCAGTTCTTC. Protein product: CASSNPTYNEQFF.

This clone was picked up a small number of times. The chain joins TRBV9 to TRBJ1-1; D gene uncertain. The CDR3 loop spans 13 amino acids. Trimming took 7 bases from V and 0 from J, leaving 10 bases between them. CDR1 is SGDLS and CDR2 is YYNGEE in the germline V gene. CDR3: CASATAVNTEAFF. The CDR3 coding sequence is TGTGCCAGCGCCACAGCAGTGAACACTGAAGCTTTCTTT.